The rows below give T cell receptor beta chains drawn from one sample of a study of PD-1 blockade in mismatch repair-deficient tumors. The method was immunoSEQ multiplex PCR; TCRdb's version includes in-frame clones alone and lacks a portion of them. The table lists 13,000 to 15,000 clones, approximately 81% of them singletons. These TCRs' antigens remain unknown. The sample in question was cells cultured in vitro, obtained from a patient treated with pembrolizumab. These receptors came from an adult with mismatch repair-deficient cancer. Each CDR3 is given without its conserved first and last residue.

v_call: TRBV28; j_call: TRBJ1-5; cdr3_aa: ASSLPDLSNQPQH
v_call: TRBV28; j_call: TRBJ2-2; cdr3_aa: ATDRASGVNTGELF
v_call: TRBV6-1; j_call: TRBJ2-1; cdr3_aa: ASSERGVEQF
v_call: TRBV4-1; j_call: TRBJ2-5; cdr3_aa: ASSQGIPREETQY
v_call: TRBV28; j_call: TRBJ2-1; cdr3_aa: ASSLEDYNEQF
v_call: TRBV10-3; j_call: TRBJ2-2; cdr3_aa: ATLDPNTGELF
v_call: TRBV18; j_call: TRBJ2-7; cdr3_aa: ASSPPELGNHEQY
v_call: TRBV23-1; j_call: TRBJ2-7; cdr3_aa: ASSHPDRERTWEQY
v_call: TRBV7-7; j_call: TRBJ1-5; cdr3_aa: ASSVSPYQPQH
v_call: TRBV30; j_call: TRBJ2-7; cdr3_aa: AWSRNSASFEQY
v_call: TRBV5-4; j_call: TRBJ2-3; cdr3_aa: ASRGMGDDTQY
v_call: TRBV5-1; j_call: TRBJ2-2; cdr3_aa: ASSLVSSGRGNTGELF
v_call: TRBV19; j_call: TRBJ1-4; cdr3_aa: ASSIVSNEKLF
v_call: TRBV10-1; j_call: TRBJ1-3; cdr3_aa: ASSSRDSPGNTIY
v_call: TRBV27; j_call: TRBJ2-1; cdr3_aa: ASSWGDNEQF
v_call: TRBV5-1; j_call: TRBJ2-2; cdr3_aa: ASSEQGRTGELF
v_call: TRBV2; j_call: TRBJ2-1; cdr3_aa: ASSYRDKVGGGSYNEQF